The clone carrying this T cell receptor beta chain was counted once. What it binds is unknown. The TCR alpha and TCR beta cDNA libraries, bearing sample barcodes and UMIs, were generated by 5'RACE using constant-segment primers. Via MiXCR, TCRdb re-called the 5' RACE reads, giving one row per CDR3 protein. The table lists fewer than 450,000 distinct CDR3 sequences, roughly 24% of them singletons, with 7% to 9.5% in the top ten. This specimen comes from a study of T-cell memory formation after mild COVID-19. Study overall: Clustering of TCRs was largely donor specific.

J lost 2 bases, V lost 5 bases, and 10 bases had no gene match. The germline V gene has CDR1 SGHNT and CDR2 YENEEA. There are 16 residues in the CDR3. Study-wide findings and caveats: CD4+ clones that contracted lay mainly in CM and EM; CD8+ ones lay in EMRA. Pre-infection memory showed some responding clones, and this suggested that cross-reactive memory joined.

Material for sequencing was PBMCs or a T cell subset sorted from them (not recorded which). The sequence was collected from an adult woman who had mild COVID-19 (a few samples of this study predate the infection). Cell type and time point are not known. V and J are TRBV11-3 and TRBJ2-5, with 8 bases that match TRBD1. Here the CDR3 reads CASSPAPDRAQETQYF. Written as DNA, the CDR3 is TGTGCCAGCAGCCCAGCCCCGGACAGGGCGCAAGAGACCCAGTACTTC.